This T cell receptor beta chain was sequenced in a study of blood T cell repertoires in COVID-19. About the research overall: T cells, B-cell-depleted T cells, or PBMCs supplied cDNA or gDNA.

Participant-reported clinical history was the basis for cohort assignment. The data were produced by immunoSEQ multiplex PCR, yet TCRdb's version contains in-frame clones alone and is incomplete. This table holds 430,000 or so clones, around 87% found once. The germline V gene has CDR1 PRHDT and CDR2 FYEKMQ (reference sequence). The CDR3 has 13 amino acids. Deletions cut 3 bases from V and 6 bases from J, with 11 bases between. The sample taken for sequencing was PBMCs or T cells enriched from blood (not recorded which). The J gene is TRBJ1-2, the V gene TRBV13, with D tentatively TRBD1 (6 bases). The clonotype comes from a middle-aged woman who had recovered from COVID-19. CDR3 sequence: CASSLIYRDGYTF. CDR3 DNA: TGTGCCAGCAGCTTGATCTACAGGGATGGCTACACCTTC.